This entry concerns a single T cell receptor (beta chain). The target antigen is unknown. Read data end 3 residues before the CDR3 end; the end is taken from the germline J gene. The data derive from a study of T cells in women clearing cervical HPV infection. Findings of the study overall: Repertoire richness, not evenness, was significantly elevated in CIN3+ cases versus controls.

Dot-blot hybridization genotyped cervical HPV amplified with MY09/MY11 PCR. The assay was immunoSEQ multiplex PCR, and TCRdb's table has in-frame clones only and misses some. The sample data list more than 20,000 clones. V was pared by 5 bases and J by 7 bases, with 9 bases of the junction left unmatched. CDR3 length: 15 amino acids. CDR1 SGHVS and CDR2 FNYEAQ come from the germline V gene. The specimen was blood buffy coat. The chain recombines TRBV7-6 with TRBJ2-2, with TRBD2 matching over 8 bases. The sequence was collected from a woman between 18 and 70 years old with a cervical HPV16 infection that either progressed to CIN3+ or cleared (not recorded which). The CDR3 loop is CASSIRLANLGELFF. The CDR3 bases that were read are TGTGCCAGCAGCATCAGACTAGCGAATCTCGGGGAG.